This entry lists 9 T cell receptor beta chains sequenced from one sample in a study of cytomegalovirus exposure and HLA in healthy donors. 60 Vbeta and 13 Jbeta primers were used in PCR. Profiled with immunoSEQ multiplex PCR; TCRdb holds only in-frame clones, not every one. The sample has 150,000 to 200,000 clones, around 80% seen once. The sample was PBMCs. These receptor sequences come from a woman younger than 45 in good health and CMV-seronegative.

V usage is TRBV27 and J usage is TRBJ2-7; tentatively, D is TRBD2 (5 bases). The CDR3 sequence is 15 residues long. V lost 3 bases, J lost 3 bases, and 15 bases lay in between. Germline V gene sequence: CDR1 MNHEY, CDR2 SMNVEV (reference sequence). The CDR3 spells CASSFLGETLYEQYF. Here the CDR3 DNA reads TGTGCCAGCAGTTTCCTCGGGGAAACCCTCTACGAGCAGTACTTC.

This clone was counted between two and nine times. The chain uses TRBV19 and TRBJ1-4; D is ambiguous. Germline CDR1 LNHDA, CDR2 SQIVND (reference sequence). V was pared by 4 bases and J by 5 bases, with 11 bases between. The CDR3 has 14 amino acids. The CDR3: CASSTTAGNEKLFF. CDR3 nucleotide sequence: TGTGCCAGTAGTACTACGGCGGGGAATGAAAAACTGTTTTTT.

The chain combines TRBV9 with TRBJ2-1; no reliable D call. Germline V gene data show CDR1 as SGDLS and CDR2 as YYNGEE. This CDR3 comprises 12 residues. The ends were cut back, 0 bases at V and 8 bases at J, with 6 bases in the middle. CDR3 region: CASSVGRYEQFF. CDR3 DNA: TGTGCCAGCAGCGTAGGTCGGTATGAGCAGTTCTTC. The full variable domain, completed using reference TRBV9 and TRBJ2-1, is DSGVTQTPKHLITATGQRVTLRCSPRSGDLSVYWYQQSLDQGLQFLIQYYNGEERAKGNILERFSAQQFPDLHSELNLSSLELGDSALYFCASSVGRYEQFFGPGTRLTVL.

The V and J genes are TRBV27 and TRBJ1-3, with 8 positions matching TRBD1. V shed 3 bases and J 4 bases; nucleotides not matched to a gene: 5. Per the germline V gene, CDR1 is MNHEY and CDR2 is SMNVEV (reference sequence). The CDR3 spans 15 residues. The CDR3 region is CASSFGQGGGNTIYF. The CDR3 bases are TGTGCCAGCAGTTTCGGACAGGGCGGAGGAAACACCATATATTTT.

This clone was counted a few times. The chain combines TRBV5-1 with TRBJ1-1; D perhaps matches TRBD1 (6 bases). The CDR3 length is 13 residues. CDR1 and CDR2 (germline): SGHRS, YFSETQ. V lost 4 bases to trimming and J lost 5 bases, with 12 bases between them. The CDR3 nucleotides read TGCGCCAGCAGCACGGGGGGCTTTACTGAAGCTTTCTTT. Its protein product is CASSTGGFTEAFF.

The rearrangement uses TRBV6-5 and TRBJ1-1; the D is unclear. V lost 5 bases to trimming and J lost 2 bases, with 9 bases between them. From germline, CDR1 is MNHEY and CDR2 SVGAGI. The CDR3 totals 13 residues. The CDR3 is CASSQRSNTEAFF. CDR3 in DNA: TGTGCCAGCAGTCAAAGGAGCAACACTGAAGCTTTCTTT.

This clone occurred a few times. J is TRBJ2-7 and V is TRBV29-1; D is unclear. The CDR3 runs 13 residues. Between the trimmed V and J ends, which lost 4 bases and 1 base, there was a span of 11 bases. CDR1 and CDR2 (germline): SQVTM, ANQGSEA. CDR3 region: CSVVSAFSYEQYF. The CDR3 DNA reads TGCAGCGTTGTTTCTGCGTTTTCCTACGAGCAGTACTTC.

The rearrangement uses TRBV6-1 and TRBJ1-1, with TRBD1 identical over 8 bases. CDR1 is MNHNS, CDR2 SASEGT, per germline. J was trimmed by 6 bases and V by 2 bases; bases with no gene match: 5. This CDR3 contains 14 residues. The DNA of the CDR3 is TGTGCCAGCAGTGAACAGGGACAGGCCCCTGAAGCTTTCTTT. Translating gives CASSEQGQAPEAFF.

The chain joins TRBV5-1 to TRBJ2-1, with 10 bases aligning to TRBD2. CDR3 length equals 17 residues. V gave up 1 base and J gave up 8 bases; unmatched junction bases: 12. Germline V gene sequence: CDR1 SGHRS, CDR2 YFSETQ. As DNA, the CDR3 is TGCGCCAGCAGCTTGCAGCGGGGGGGCCTCAGGGGCGATGAGCAGTTCTTC. The encoded protein is CASSLQRGGLRGDEQFF.